The clone carrying this T cell receptor (beta chain) was detected only a few times. Its cognate antigen is unknown. TCRdb re-analysed the RACE reads in MiXCR, keeping a single row per CDR3 protein. The data contain 380,000 or so distinct CDR3 sequences, 4.5% to 7% of them singletons. CDR1 and CDR2 (germline): SGHTA, FQGNSA. The V end lost 3 bases, the J end lost 8 bases, and 8 bases lay between the germline ends. The CDR3 covers 12 residues. The sample is drawn from a study of human T cells and chemical hapten exposure. Study-level background: DPC at 2% was the sensitizing agent, placed on roughly 2 cm by roughly 2 cm of upper inner arm skin. While the roughly 25-week study was under way, patients received diphenylcyclopropenone on the scalp every week. On the upper back, patch tests were applied with 0.01% DPC and read at 6 days. The study's findings and limits: Because all patients had alopecia, their immune responses might differ from healthy ones.

Noted time point: pre-sensitization, week 0. This sample's treatment: therapeutic diphenylcyclopropenone sensitization with weekly scalp DPC. The chain uses TRBV7-2 and TRBJ1-3; TRBD1 might be the D (5 bases). This specimen consisted of whole blood, obtained in connection with sensitization to the hapten diphenylcyclopropenone (DPC). This TCR derives from a woman aged 18 to 35 with alopecia areata. Some clones in this sample may be carry-over from other donors' samples. The CDR3 sequence: CASSFSTDTIYF. CDR3 nucleotide sequence: TGTGCCAGCAGCTTCTCGACAGACACCATATATTTT.